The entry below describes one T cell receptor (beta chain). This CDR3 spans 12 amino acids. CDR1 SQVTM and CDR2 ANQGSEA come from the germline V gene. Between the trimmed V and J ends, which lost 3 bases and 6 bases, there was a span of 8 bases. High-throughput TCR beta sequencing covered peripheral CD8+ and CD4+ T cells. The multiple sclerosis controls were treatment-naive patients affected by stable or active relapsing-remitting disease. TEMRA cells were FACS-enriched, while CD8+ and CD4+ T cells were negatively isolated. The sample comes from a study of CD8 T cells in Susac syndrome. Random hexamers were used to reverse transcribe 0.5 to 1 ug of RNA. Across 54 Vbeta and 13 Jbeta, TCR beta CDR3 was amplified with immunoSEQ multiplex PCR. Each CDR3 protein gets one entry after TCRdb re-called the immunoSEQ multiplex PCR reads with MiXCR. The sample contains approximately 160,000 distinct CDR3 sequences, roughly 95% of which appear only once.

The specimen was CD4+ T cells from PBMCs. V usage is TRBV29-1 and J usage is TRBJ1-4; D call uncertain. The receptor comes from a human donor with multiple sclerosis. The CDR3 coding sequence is TGCAGCGTTGAGGATGGGGATGAAAAACTGTTTTTT. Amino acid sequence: CSVEDGDEKLFF.